This is a list of T cell receptor beta chains from one sample in a study of cytomegalovirus exposure and HLA in healthy donors. The assay was immunoSEQ multiplex PCR, and TCRdb's table has in-frame clones only and misses some. The sample includes some 70,000 clones. The sample consisted of PBMCs. Source of these receptors: a man aged 35 to 55 in good health and CMV-seronegative. Each CDR3 is given with its conserved first and last residue. A D gene is named only where the DNA matches it firmly.

d_gene: -; v_gene: TRBV2; j_gene: TRBJ2-3; len: 15; CDR3nt: TGTGCCAGCTATCCGGGACCCAGGGGTAGTCATACGCAGTATTTT; CDR3aa: CASYPGPRGSHTQYF
d_gene: -; v_gene: TRBV6-5; j_gene: TRBJ1-3; len: 15; CDR3nt: TGTGCCAGCAGACCCTCCCAGATCCCTGGAAACACCATATATTTT; CDR3aa: CASRPSQIPGNTIYF
d_gene: -; v_gene: TRBV5-1; j_gene: TRBJ1-2; len: 15; CDR3nt: TGCGCCAGCAGCCAATCAGACAGGACCTCCTATGGCTACACCTTC; CDR3aa: CASSQSDRTSYGYTF
d_gene: -; v_gene: TRBV5-1; j_gene: TRBJ2-1; len: 15; CDR3nt: TGCGCCAGCAGCTTGGGGGGGGGCGTTCAGAATGAGCAGTTCTTC; CDR3aa: CASSLGGGVQNEQFF
d_gene: -; v_gene: TRBV28; j_gene: TRBJ1-5; len: 13; CDR3nt: TGTGCCAGCACGCAGGGTGTAAATCAGCCCCAGCATTTT; CDR3aa: CASTQGVNQPQHF
d_gene: -; v_gene: TRBV5-1; j_gene: TRBJ1-4; len: 17; CDR3nt: TGCGCCAGCAGCCCGTCCACGTTCAACCGCGGGGTTGAAAAACTGTTTTTT; CDR3aa: CASSPSTFNRGVEKLFF
d_gene: -; v_gene: TRBV28; j_gene: TRBJ2-3; len: 16; CDR3nt: TGTGCCAGCAGTTTAAGGTCGCAGGGGTGGACAGATACGCAGTATTTT; CDR3aa: CASSLRSQGWTDTQYF
d_gene: TRBD1; v_gene: TRBV5-1; j_gene: TRBJ1-2; len: 15; CDR3nt: TGCGCCAGCAGCGCGGGACAGGCCGGACTGGTTGGCTACACCTTC; CDR3aa: CASSAGQAGLVGYTF
d_gene: -; v_gene: TRBV14; j_gene: TRBJ2-3; len: 16; CDR3nt: TGTGCCAGCAGCCAAGATATCGGGCGGGCCGGGGATACGCAGTATTTT; CDR3aa: CASSQDIGRAGDTQYF
d_gene: TRBD2; v_gene: TRBV9; j_gene: TRBJ2-3; len: 17; CDR3nt: TGTGCCAGCAGCGTAGCTTCAGGGAGGGGATACACAGATACGCAGTATTTT; CDR3aa: CASSVASGRGYTDTQYF
d_gene: TRBD1; v_gene: TRBV6-5; j_gene: TRBJ2-2; len: 16; CDR3nt: TGTGCCAGCAGTTACTCGTCAGGGGGCGGGAACGGGGAGCTGTTTTTT; CDR3aa: CASSYSSGGGNGELFF
d_gene: TRBD1; v_gene: TRBV30; j_gene: TRBJ2-1; len: 13; CDR3nt: TGTGCCTGGAGTTTGACAGGGGTTGATGAGCAGTTCTTC; CDR3aa: CAWSLTGVDEQFF
d_gene: -; v_gene: TRBV5-6; j_gene: TRBJ1-6; len: 16; CDR3nt: TGTGCCAGCAGCTTGCAGGGACACTCGGTAGGGTCACCCCTCCACTTT; CDR3aa: CASSLQGHSVGSPLHF
d_gene: -; v_gene: TRBV20-1; j_gene: TRBJ2-5; len: 10; CDR3nt: TGCAGTGCACACGGGGAGACCCAGTACTTC; CDR3aa: CSAHGETQYF
d_gene: -; v_gene: TRBV7-8; j_gene: TRBJ1-1; len: 13; CDR3nt: TGTGCCAGCAGCTCCAACAAGAACACTGAAGCTTTCTTT; CDR3aa: CASSSNKNTEAFF
d_gene: -; v_gene: TRBV9; j_gene: TRBJ2-7; len: 13; CDR3nt: TGTGCCAGCAGCGCAGCCGGGACAACCGAGCAGTACTTC; CDR3aa: CASSAAGTTEQYF
d_gene: -; v_gene: TRBV6-1; j_gene: TRBJ2-5; len: 12; CDR3nt: TGTGCCGTCGGGAGAGACCAAGAGACCCAGTACTTC; CDR3aa: CAVGRDQETQYF
d_gene: TRBD1; v_gene: TRBV19; j_gene: TRBJ1-6; len: 19; CDR3nt: TGTGCTAGTACCGAAAGGGGGACAGGGGGACCGTTCCATAATTCACCCCTCCACTTT; CDR3aa: CASTERGTGGPFHNSPLHF
d_gene: TRBD1; v_gene: TRBV4-1; j_gene: TRBJ2-5; len: 17; CDR3nt: TGCGCCAGCAGCCGCCGGACAGGCGATATAGTCGGGGAGACCCAGTACTTC; CDR3aa: CASSRRTGDIVGETQYF
d_gene: -; v_gene: TRBV19; j_gene: TRBJ2-6; len: 14; CDR3nt: TGTGCCACCGAACCCGCGGTCGGGGCCAACGTCCTGACTTTC; CDR3aa: CATEPAVGANVLTF
d_gene: -; v_gene: TRBV18; j_gene: TRBJ1-1; len: 15; CDR3nt: TGTGCCAGCTCACCTTTCTCTCGAGGGATCGATGAAGCTTTCTTT; CDR3aa: CASSPFSRGIDEAFF
d_gene: -; v_gene: TRBV30; j_gene: TRBJ2-2; len: 14; CDR3nt: TGTGCCTGGAGTGCCTTACGGTACACCGGGGAGCTGTTTTTT; CDR3aa: CAWSALRYTGELFF